The 12 T cell receptor beta chains below come from one sample, sequenced in a study of blood T cell repertoires in COVID-19. The table came from immunoSEQ multiplex PCR; TCRdb's copy has only in-frame clones and leaves some out. The sample has approximately 260,000 clones, more than 85% seen once. The sample consisted of peripheral blood. These receptors were obtained from a man aged 18 to 30 with active or convalescent COVID-19.

The chain joins TRBV30 to TRBJ1-4; D unresolved. This CDR3 region has 15 residues. Germline CDR1 reads GTSNPN; CDR2 reads SVGIG (reference sequence). Trimming shortened V by 3 bases and J by 7 bases, and 18 bases separated the two germline ends. The chain's CDR3 is CAWSGPTGRGEKLFF. Here the CDR3 DNA reads TGTGCCTGGAGCGGACCGACGGGAAGAGGTGAAAAACTGTTTTTT.

The chain is built from TRBV5-4 and TRBJ2-3; no clear D. V dropped 4 bases and J dropped 0 bases, with 9 bases sitting between them. The length of the CDR3 is 14 residues. Germline V CDR1 and CDR2: SGHNT, YYREEE (reference sequence). CDR3 bases: TGTGCCAGCAGCACGCACATTAGCACAGATACGCAGTATTTT. Protein: CASSTHISTDTQYF.

The count of this clone is one. The rearrangement uses TRBV5-1 and TRBJ2-1, with 12 bases lining up with TRBD2. The germline gives CDR1 SGHRS, CDR2 YFSETQ. CDR3 length: 16 amino acids. V lost 0 bases to trimming and J lost 2 bases; unmatched junction nucleotides: 0. The chain's CDR3 is CASSLASGGAYNEQFF. In DNA form, the CDR3 reads TGCGCCAGCAGCTTGGCTAGCGGGGGGGCCTACAATGAGCAGTTCTTC.

The sample holds one count of this clone. The gene calls are TRBV9 and TRBJ2-3; 7 bases are a match to TRBD1. In germline, CDR1 is SGDLS, CDR2 YYNGEE. J was trimmed by 0 bases and V by 4 bases; bases with no gene match: 11. The length of the CDR3 is 17 residues. The CDR3 spells CASSPETGPPSTDTQYF. Here the CDR3 DNA reads TGTGCCAGCAGCCCAGAGACAGGGCCGCCCAGCACAGATACGCAGTATTTT.

The rearrangement uses TRBV21-1 and TRBJ2-7; TRBD1 is the table's D call, not checked against the DNA. TRBV21-1 is a known pseudogene. The CDR3 covers 16 residues. CDR3: CASSKLWGRRFYEQYF. The CDR3 nucleotides read TGTGCCAGCAGCAAACTTTGGGGGCGTAGGTTCTACGAGCAGTACTTC.

The J gene is TRBJ1-2, the V gene TRBV3-1 (or the pseudogene TRBV3-2); the D gene is possibly TRBD1 (5 bases). The V gene's germline CDR1 is LGHDT and CDR2 YNNKEL (reference sequence). V lost 4 bases to trimming and J lost 8 bases, with 20 bases between them. The CDR3 has 15 amino acids. The CDR3 region is CASSPLVDSLGGYTF. As DNA, the CDR3 is TGTGCCAGCAGCCCCCTGGTCGACAGTTTGGGGGGCTACACCTTC.

V usage is TRBV6-5 and J usage is TRBJ1-1, with D possibly TRBD1 on 6 matching bases. Germline-derived CDR1 and CDR2 are MNHEY and SVGAGI. The CDR3 consists of 14 residues. The V end lost 2 bases, the J end lost 4 bases, and 11 bases lay between the germline ends. The CDR3 sequence: CASSYTGQGTEAFF. As DNA, the CDR3 is TGTGCCAGCAGTTACACAGGGCAGGGCACTGAAGCTTTCTTT.

The chain recombines TRBV7-9 with TRBJ2-1; 7 bases fit TRBD2. This CDR3 is built from 15 residues. Germline trimming cut 3 bases from V and 9 bases from J; bases unmatched to any gene: 11. Germline V gives CDR1 SEHNR, CDR2 FQNEAQ (reference sequence). Written as DNA, the CDR3 is TGTGCCAGCAGCTTGGGTAGCGGGTTCCCCCCTGAGCAGTTCTTC. It yields the protein CASSLGSGFPPEQFF.

V is TRBV24-1 and J is TRBJ2-1, with 8 bases lining up with TRBD2. The CDR3 covers 16 residues. The V gene's germline CDR1 is KGHDR and CDR2 SFDVKD. V was clipped by 3 bases and J by 6 bases; unmatched bases: 9. CDR3 loop: CATSDPRGGTRNEQFF. The CDR3 DNA reads as TGTGCCACCAGTGATCCCCGGGGGGGAACGCGCAATGAGCAGTTCTTC.

In DNA, the CDR3 is TGTGCCAGCAGCTTGAGCAGGGGCCCAAGCACAGATACGCAGTATTTT. Encoded protein: CASSLSRGPSTDTQYF. The chain carries TRBV11-2 and TRBJ2-3; D possibly corresponds to TRBD1 (6 bases). The germline V and J ends were trimmed by 3 bases and 0 bases, with 13 bases remaining between them. CDR1 is SGHAT and CDR2 is FQNNGV in the germline V gene. This CDR3 region has 16 residues.

The rearrangement uses TRBV30 and TRBJ1-2; D remains unclear. Germline lookup yields CDR1 GTSNPN and CDR2 SVGIG (reference sequence). This CDR3 has 12 amino acids. Trimming pared 1 base from V and 2 bases from J, leaving 5 bases between. CDR3 sequence reads: CAWSGPNYGYTF. As DNA, the CDR3 is TGTGCCTGGAGTGGGCCGAACTATGGCTACACCTTC.

CDR3 sequence (DNA): TGTGCCAGCAGCTTACACGGGGATCAGCCCCAGCATTTT. Protein sequence: CASSLHGDQPQHF. The rearrangement links TRBV7-9 to TRBJ1-5; D is undetermined. V was clipped by 2 bases and J by 5 bases, with 7 bases between them. Germline lookup yields CDR1 SEHNR and CDR2 FQNEAQ (reference sequence). The CDR3 length is 13 residues.